Included here is one T cell receptor (beta chain) sequence, with context. This clonotype was seen more than once but under ten times. What this receptor recognizes is not known. Base qualities are not provided; no much larger clone lies one nucleotide away. This sample is drawn from a study of T cells in Graves' hyperthyroidism and ophthalmopathy (dated by TCRdb to about 2019). The study in broad terms: Peripheral blood samples were taken at the time of initial diagnosis, prior to any treatment. To identify distinguishing TCR V-J signatures, a discovery cohort of 100 patients was used, comprising roughly 45 with Graves' ophthalmopathy and around 60 with stable Graves' hyperthyroidism. Whether ophthalmopathy could be predicted prospectively was tested in an independent validation cohort made up of under 20 hyperthyroidism patients plus 17 patients who later progressed to ophthalmopathy. For training and testing, the 100 or so patients in the discovery cohort were randomly divided in a 7:3 ratio. In more than five Graves' hyperthyroidism patients, the study also compared T-cell repertoires from thyroid tissue with T-cell repertoires from blood. Following sampling, methimazole starting at 30 mg daily was given to hyperthyroidism patients, and high-dose intravenous methylprednisolone was given to ophthalmopathy patients. TCR Vbeta CDR3 sequencing of approximately 140 peripheral blood samples (about 45 ophthalmopathy, approximately 80 hyperthyroidism and around 17 progressor patients) is reported in the paper. The paper's findings and limits, for the study overall: During validation, the model predicted progression to ophthalmopathy a median of roughly six months ahead of onset, with more than 55% sensitivity and 72% to 85% specificity. Most expanded thyroid clonotypes (frequency above 0.001) were also detected in blood, suggesting blood repertoires may reflect thyroid immune responses. Ophthalmopathy was separated from stable hyperthyroidism by a 13 V-J signature model, with around 90% sensitivity and 81% to 82% specificity obtained in cross-validation and 80%/75% obtained in testing. Sample size was not statistically predetermined, and investigators were not blinded to group allocation.

The TCR beta CDR3 regions were amplified from RNA transcripts. For the first round of RT-PCR on the TCR CDR3, the HTBI primer set was used together with the Qiagen OneStep RT-PCR kit. Libraries were constructed in a second round of multiplex PCR, after which size selection and purification were carried out. Paired-end sequencing of the libraries was performed with 100 bp reads on an Illumina HiSeq2000. The authors processed their data as follows. SOAPnuke was used to process the raw data, with reads discarded if the reads contained adapters or uncalled bases, had a mean Phred below 15, or lacked an exact constant-primer or identifier match. COPE v1.2.5 was used to merge high-quality paired reads, and clonotypes were defined as unique nucleotide sequences. MiTCR v1.1 was used to align clonotypes to the IMGT TRBV, TRBD and TRBJ reference segments. The analysis was restricted to V-J combinations with a frequency above 0.0001, which together covered around 99% of the repertoires. A TCS score was defined as the ratio of F50 (clonal expansion) to E x V (chaos), with BLOSUM62-based TCRdist applied between CDR3 peptides within each V-J. Welch's t-statistics and random forest reduced approximately 520 V-J features to some 14, which were used in a naive Bayes classifier (R e1071). Using fastp trimming at Q25 and MiXCR clonotype assembly, TCRdb reanalyzed the public sequencing data and kept in-frame beta chains. Each record represents a unique CDR3 protein, reported with the most common genes and DNA among its rows. TCRdb assigned the V and J calls; the authors' analysis was not used. The sample data list about 600,000 distinct CDR3 sequences, and around 15% of these were observed just once. Roughly 3.3% of the sample rests with the top ten.

CDR1 and CDR2 (MNHNS, SASEGT) derive from the germline V gene. V loses 3 bases, J loses 6 bases, and the germline ends lie 6 bases apart. There are 11 amino acids in the CDR3, from cysteine to phenylalanine inclusive. Only the CDR3 DNA is retained, 33 bases long and in frame from the first base. Ophthalmopathy patients had moderately to severely active disease, with a Clinical Activity Score of 3 or more, a NOSPECS grade of 4 or more, and a disease duration of less than 3 months. Any patient with an uncontrolled infection, another autoimmune disease, pregnancy or lactation was excluded. Clinical symptoms, serum thyroxine and TRAb, thyroid ultrasound, and orbital computed tomography formed the basis for the diagnoses. PBMCs were isolated from 10 ml of fresh peripheral blood by Ficoll-Paque density gradient centrifugation. Trizol reagent was used to extract total RNA, and RNA quality was then checked on an Agilent 2100 Bioanalyzer.

Input material: blood. This TCR derives from a woman between 40 and 50 years old with Graves' ophthalmopathy. In this chain, TRBV6-1 is recombined with TRBJ2-7; no D gene can be assigned with confidence. The CDR3 is CASSDLSEQYF. The nucleotide sequence reads as follows: TGTGCCAGCAGTGACCTATCCGAGCAGTACTTC.